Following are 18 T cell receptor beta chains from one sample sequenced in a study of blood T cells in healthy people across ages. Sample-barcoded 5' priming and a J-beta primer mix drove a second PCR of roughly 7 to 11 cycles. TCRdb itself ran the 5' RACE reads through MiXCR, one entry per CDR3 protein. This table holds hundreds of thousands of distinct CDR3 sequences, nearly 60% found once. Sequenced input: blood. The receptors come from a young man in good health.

The DNA for the CDR3 is TGCGCCAGCAGCCAACATACCCAGAGCACAGATACGCAGTATTTT. It encodes CASSQHTQSTDTQYF. This sequence joins TRBV4-3 and TRBJ2-3; D is undetermined. CDR3 length equals 15 residues. In germline, CDR1 is LGHNA, CDR2 YSLEER. V was clipped by 2 bases and J by 0 bases, with 9 bases between them.

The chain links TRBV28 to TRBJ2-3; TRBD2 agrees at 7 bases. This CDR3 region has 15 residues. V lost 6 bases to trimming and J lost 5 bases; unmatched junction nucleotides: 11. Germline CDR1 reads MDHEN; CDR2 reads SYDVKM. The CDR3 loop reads CASSSSSGTRDTQYF. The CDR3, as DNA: TGTGCCAGCAGCTCCTCCAGCGGGACCAGAGATACGCAGTATTTT.

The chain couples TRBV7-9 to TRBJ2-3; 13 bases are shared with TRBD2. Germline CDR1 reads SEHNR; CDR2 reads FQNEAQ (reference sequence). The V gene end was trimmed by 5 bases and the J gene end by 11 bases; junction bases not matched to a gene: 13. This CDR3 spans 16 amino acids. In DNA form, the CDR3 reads TGTGCCAGCAGCGCCGGGGGACTAGCGGGGACCAGCTGGCAGTATTTT. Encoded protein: CASSAGGLAGTSWQYF.

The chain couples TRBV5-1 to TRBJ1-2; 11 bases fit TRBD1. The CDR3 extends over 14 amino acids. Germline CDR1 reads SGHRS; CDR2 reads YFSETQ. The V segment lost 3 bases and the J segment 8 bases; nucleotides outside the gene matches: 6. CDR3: CASSSGQGASGYTF. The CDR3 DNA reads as TGCGCCAGCAGCTCTGGACAGGGGGCGTCCGGCTACACCTTC.

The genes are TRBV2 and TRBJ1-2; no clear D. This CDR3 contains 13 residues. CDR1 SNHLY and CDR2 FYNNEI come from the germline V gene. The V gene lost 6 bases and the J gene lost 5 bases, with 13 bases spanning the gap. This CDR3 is CASSPSFAYGYTF. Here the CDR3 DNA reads TGTGCCAGCAGCCCTTCATTTGCGTATGGCTACACCTTC.

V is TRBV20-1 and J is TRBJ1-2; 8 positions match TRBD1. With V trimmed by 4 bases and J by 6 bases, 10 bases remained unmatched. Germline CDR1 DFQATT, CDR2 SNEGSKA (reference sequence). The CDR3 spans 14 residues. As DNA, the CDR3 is TGCAGTGCTACTCCAGGGGGCGCGGTGCATGGCTACACCTTC. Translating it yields CSATPGGAVHGYTF.

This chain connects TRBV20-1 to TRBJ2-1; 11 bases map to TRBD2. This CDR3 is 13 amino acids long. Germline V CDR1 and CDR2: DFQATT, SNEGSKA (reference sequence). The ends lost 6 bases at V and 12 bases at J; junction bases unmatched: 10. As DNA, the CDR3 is TGCAGTGCCGCGACTAGCGGGGATGGGGTGCAGTTCTTC. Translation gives CSAATSGDGVQFF.

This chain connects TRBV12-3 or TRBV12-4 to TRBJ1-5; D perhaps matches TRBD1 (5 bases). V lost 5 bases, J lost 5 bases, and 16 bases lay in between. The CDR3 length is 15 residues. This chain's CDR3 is CASSPTKGAYQPQHF. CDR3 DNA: TGTGCCAGCAGTCCCACCAAAGGGGCATATCAGCCCCAGCATTTT.

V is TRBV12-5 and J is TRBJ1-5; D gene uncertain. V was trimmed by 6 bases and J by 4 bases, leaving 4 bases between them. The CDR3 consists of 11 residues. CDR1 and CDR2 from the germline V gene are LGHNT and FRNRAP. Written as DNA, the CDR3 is TGTGCTAGTGGGGGAAATCAGCCCCAGCATTTT. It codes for CASGGNQPQHF. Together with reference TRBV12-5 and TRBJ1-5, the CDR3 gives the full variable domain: DARVTQTPRHKVTEMGQEVTMRCQPILGHNTVFWYRQTMMQGLELLAYFRNRAPLDDSGMPKDRFSAEMPDATLATLKIQPSEPRDSAVYFCASGGNQPQHFGDGTRLSIL.

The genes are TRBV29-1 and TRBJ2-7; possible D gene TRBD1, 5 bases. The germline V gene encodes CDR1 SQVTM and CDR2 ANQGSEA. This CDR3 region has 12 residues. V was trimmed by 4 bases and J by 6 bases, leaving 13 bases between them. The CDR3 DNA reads TGCAGCGTTGCCCGGACACGCGGCGAGCAGTACTTC. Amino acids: CSVARTRGEQYF.

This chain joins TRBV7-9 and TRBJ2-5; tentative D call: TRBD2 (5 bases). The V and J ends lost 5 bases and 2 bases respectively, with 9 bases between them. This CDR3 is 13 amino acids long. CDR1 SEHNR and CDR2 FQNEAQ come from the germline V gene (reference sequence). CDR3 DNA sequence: TGTGCCAGCAGCCGGACTCTACAAGAGACCCAGTACTTC. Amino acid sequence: CASSRTLQETQYF.

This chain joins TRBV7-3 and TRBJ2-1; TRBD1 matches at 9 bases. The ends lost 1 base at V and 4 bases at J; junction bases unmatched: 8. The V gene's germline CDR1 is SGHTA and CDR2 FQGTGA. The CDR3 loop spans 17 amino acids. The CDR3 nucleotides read TGTGCCAGCAGCTTAAGTACCGGGACAGGGCGATACAATGAGCAGTTCTTC. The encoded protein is CASSLSTGTGRYNEQFF. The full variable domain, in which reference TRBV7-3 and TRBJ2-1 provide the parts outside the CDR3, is GAGVSQTPSNKVTEKGKYVELRCDPISGHTALYWYRQSLGQGPEFLIYFQGTGAADDSGLPNDRFFAVRPEGSVSTLKIQRTERGDSAVYLCASSLSTGTGRYNEQFFGPGTRLTVL.

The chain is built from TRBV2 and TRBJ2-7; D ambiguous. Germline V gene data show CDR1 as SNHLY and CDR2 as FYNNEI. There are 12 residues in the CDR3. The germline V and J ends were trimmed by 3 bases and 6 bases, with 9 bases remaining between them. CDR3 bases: TGTGCCAGCAGTGACTTCCGCGGCGAGCAGTACTTC. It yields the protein CASSDFRGEQYF.

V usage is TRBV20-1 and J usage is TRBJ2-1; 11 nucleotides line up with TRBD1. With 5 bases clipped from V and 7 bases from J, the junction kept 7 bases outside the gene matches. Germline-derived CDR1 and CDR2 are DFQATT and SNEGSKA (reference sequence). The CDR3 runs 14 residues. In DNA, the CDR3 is TGCAGTGCTCTTCCGGGACAGGGGGTAAATGAGCAGTTCTTC. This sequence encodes CSALPGQGVNEQFF.

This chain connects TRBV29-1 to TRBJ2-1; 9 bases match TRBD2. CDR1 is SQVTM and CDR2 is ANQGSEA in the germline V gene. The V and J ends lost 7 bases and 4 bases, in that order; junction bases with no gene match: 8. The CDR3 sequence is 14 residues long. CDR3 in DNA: TGCAGCGCCCCAAAAGCGGGAGGTTACAATGAGCAGTTCTTC. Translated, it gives CSAPKAGGYNEQFF.

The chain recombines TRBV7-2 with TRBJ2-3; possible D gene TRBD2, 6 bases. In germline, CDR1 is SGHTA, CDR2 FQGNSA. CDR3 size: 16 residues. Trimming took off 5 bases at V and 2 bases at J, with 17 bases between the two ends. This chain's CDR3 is CASSRLVGGVTDTQYF. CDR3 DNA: TGTGCCAGCAGCCGCCTGGTGGGGGGAGTCACAGATACGCAGTATTTT. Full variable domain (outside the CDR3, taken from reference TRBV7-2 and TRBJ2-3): GAGVSQSPSNKVTEKGKDVELRCDPISGHTALYWYRQSLGQGLEFLIYFQGNSAPDKSGLPSDRFSAERTGGSVSTLTIQRTQQEDSAVYLCASSRLVGGVTDTQYFGPGTRLTVL.

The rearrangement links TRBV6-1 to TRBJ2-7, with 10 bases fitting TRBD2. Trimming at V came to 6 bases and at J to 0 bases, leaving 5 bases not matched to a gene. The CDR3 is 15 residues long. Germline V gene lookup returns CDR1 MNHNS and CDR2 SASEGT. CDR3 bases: TGTGCCAGCAGCGTTAGCGGGAGGAACTCCTACGAGCAGTACTTC. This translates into CASSVSGRNSYEQYF.

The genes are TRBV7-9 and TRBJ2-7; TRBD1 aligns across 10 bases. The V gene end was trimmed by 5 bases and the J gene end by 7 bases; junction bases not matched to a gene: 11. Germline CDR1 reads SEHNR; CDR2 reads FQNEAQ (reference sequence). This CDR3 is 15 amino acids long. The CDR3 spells CASSARTGGTLEQYF. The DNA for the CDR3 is TGTGCCAGCAGCGCAAGGACAGGGGGAACCTTGGAGCAGTACTTC.